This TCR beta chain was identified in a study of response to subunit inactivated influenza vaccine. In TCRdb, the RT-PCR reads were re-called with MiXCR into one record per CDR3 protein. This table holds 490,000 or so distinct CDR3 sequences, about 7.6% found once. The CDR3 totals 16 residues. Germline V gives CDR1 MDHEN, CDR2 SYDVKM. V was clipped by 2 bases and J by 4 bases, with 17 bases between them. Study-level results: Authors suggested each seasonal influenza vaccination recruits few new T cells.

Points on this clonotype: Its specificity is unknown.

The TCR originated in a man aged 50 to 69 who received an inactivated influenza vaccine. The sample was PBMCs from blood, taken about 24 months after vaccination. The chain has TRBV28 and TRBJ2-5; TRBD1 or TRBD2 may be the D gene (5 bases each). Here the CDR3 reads CASSLPAGTPGETQYF. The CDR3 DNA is TGTGCCAGCAGTTTACCTGCCGGGACCCCTGGAGAGACCCAGTACTTC.